One T cell receptor beta chain is described in this entry. This entry is derived from a study of blood T cell repertoires in COVID-19. Germline loops: CDR1 MNHEY, CDR2 SVGAGI. V lost 0 bases, J lost 9 bases, and 4 bases stayed unmatched. CDR3 size: 13 residues. Authors' processing steps: Cell counts per sample came from amplifying reference gene primers. Only in-frame clones appear in the TCRdb table, and some are missing; sequencing was by immunoSEQ multiplex PCR. From that table come the V and J calls and clone size; the DNA was used to work out D and trimming. The sample contains approximately 200,000 clones, about 87% of which appear only once.

Sequenced material: peripheral blood. This sequence originates from a man aged 55 to 70 who had recovered from COVID-19. V and J are TRBV6-5 and TRBJ1-2; 7 bases map to TRBD1. Written as DNA, the CDR3 is TGTGCCAGCAGTTACTCAGGGGGCGAAAGCTACACCTTC. Its translation: CASSYSGGESYTF.